This passage covers 16 T cell receptor beta chains from one sample sequenced in a study of tissue T cells after allogeneic stem cell transplantation. Method: immunoSEQ multiplex PCR; TCRdb's copy keeps in-frame clones and lacks some. The repertoire holds around 40,000 clones, with roughly 92% as singletons. Sequenced here: blood, sampled before transplantation. These receptors were obtained from a woman between 35 and 70 years old who later had graft-versus-host disease after an allogeneic stem cell transplant.

A remark on this clone: Its ends do not fully match the called genes, so a read error is possible. The genes are TRBV7-7 and TRBJ2-3; 15 positions match TRBD2. Germline lookup yields CDR1 SSHAT and CDR2 FNYEAQ (reference sequence). This CDR3 spans 16 amino acids. CDR3: CASSTGLAGGADTQYF. CDR3 nucleotide sequence: TGTGCTAGCAGCACGGGACTAGCGGGAGGTGCAGATACGCAGTATTTT. The variable domain in full, with the rest retrieved from reference TRBV7-7 and TRBJ2-3, is GAGVSQSPRYKVTKRGQDVTLRCDPISSHATLYWYQQALGQGPEFLTYFNYEAQPDKSGLPSDRFSAERPEGSISTLTIQRTEQRDSAMYRCASSTGLAGGADTQYFGPGTRLTVL.

The chain couples TRBV10-3 to TRBJ2-3; TRBD2 aligns across 8 bases. Germline values: CDR1 ENHRY, CDR2 SYGVKD. J gave up 3 bases and V 6 bases, and 8 bases lay outside the gene matches. The CDR3 covers 15 residues. The CDR3, as DNA: TGTGCCATCAGAAGCGGGGTAGCGGGGACAGATACGCAGTATTTT. Residues: CAIRSGVAGTDTQYF.

This chain links TRBV28 with TRBJ2-5; 11 nucleotides agree with TRBD1. Trimming took 5 bases from V and 6 from J; bases not matched to a gene: 11. There are 16 residues in the CDR3. The V gene's germline CDR1 is MDHEN and CDR2 SYDVKM. CDR3 loop: CASSITGTGGKKTQYF. The CDR3 DNA follows: TGTGCCAGCAGTATTACCGGGACAGGGGGGAAGAAGACCCAGTACTTC.

V is TRBV21-1 and J is TRBJ2-5; the DNA was not used to check the table's D call, TRBD2. TRBV21-1 has pseudogene status. The CDR3 sequence is 15 residues long. CDR3 nucleotides: TGTGCCAGCAGCAAAGAAAGAGGTTTCCAAGAGACCCAGTACTTC. Amino acid sequence: CASSKERGFQETQYF.

This sequence joins TRBV19 and TRBJ1-2; the D is unclear. Trimming took 1 base from V and 7 from J, leaving 7 bases between them. Per germline, CDR1 LNHDA and CDR2 SQIVND (reference sequence). This CDR3 has 12 residues. Here the CDR3 DNA reads TGTGCCAGTAGTATAGTTGGAAGTGGCTACACCTTC. Protein product: CASSIVGSGYTF.

The gene calls are TRBV6-2 or TRBV6-3 and TRBJ2-7; D gene unclear. In germline, CDR1 is MNHEY, CDR2 SVGEGT. The CDR3 has 15 residues. Trimming left V 0 bases short and J 2 bases short, with 11 bases between. The CDR3 DNA reads TGTGCCAGCAGTTACTCGGCAGCGTTCCCCTACGAGCAGTACTTC. Its protein is CASSYSAAFPYEQYF.

V is TRBV27 and J is TRBJ2-6, with D maybe TRBD1 (6 bases). This CDR3 contains 17 residues. The V and J ends lost 6 bases and 4 bases respectively, with 19 bases between them. Germline CDR1 reads MNHEY; CDR2 reads SMNVEV (reference sequence). The CDR3 nucleotides read TGTGCCAGCAGCTACAGGGCGACAGGTCGGGGGGCCAACGTCCTGACTTTC. This encodes CASSYRATGRGANVLTF.

The chain employs TRBV29-1 and TRBJ2-7; 7 nucleotides align to TRBD1. The CDR3 runs 12 residues. The V gene's germline CDR1 is SQVTM and CDR2 ANQGSEA. J gave up 7 bases and V 6 bases, and 9 bases lay outside the gene matches. The CDR3 nucleotides read TGCAGCGTCGTTACAGGGGTGGGAGAGCAGTACTTC. As protein: CSVVTGVGEQYF.

The sample holds one count of this clone. The chain combines TRBV25-1 with TRBJ2-1, with 7 nucleotides matching TRBD2. Trimming took 6 bases from V and 8 from J; bases not matched to a gene: 13. Germline V gene sequence: CDR1 MGHDK, CDR2 SYGVNS. The CDR3 sequence is 15 residues long. CDR3 sequence (DNA): TGTGCCAGCAGGGGGCTCGCGGGAGTTACCGATGAGCAGTTCTTC. Protein: CASRGLAGVTDEQFF.

The chain carries TRBV19 and TRBJ1-3; the match to TRBD1 covers 7 bases. CDR3 size: 15 residues. In germline, CDR1 is LNHDA, CDR2 SQIVND (reference sequence). J gave up 0 bases and V 6 bases, and 5 bases lay outside the gene matches. CDR3 bases: TGTGCCAGTAGAAGGGACAGATCCTCTGGAAACACCATATATTTT. Amino acid sequence: CASRRDRSSGNTIYF. Full variable domain (remainder filled in from reference TRBV19 and TRBJ1-3): DGGITQSPKYLFRKEGQNVTLSCEQNLNHDAMYWYRQDPGQGLRLIYYSQIVNDFQKGDIAEGYSVSREKKESFPLTVTSAQKNPTAFYLCASRRDRSSGNTIYFGEGSWLTVV.

This chain uses TRBV6-5 with TRBJ2-7; tentative D call: TRBD1 (7 bases). The CDR3 contains 14 residues. Trimming took 6 bases from V and 2 from J, leaving 14 bases between them. Germline V gives CDR1 MNHEY, CDR2 SVGAGI. Written as DNA, the CDR3 is TGTGCCAGCAGGGCGGGACAGCTTACCTACGAGCAGTACTTC. It specifies CASRAGQLTYEQYF.

The CDR3 DNA reads as TGTGCCAGCAGTGAAGGGCTCTCCTGGGGAGGCACCTACAATGAGCAGTTCTTC. This sequence encodes CASSEGLSWGGTYNEQFF. The chain carries TRBV2 and TRBJ2-1, with D maybe TRBD2 (6 bases). CDR3 length equals 18 residues. With 1 base removed from V and 2 bases from J, the gap between germline ends came to 18 bases. From germline, CDR1 is SNHLY and CDR2 FYNNEI.

The V gene is TRBV19, the J gene TRBJ1-5; tentatively, D is TRBD1 (5 bases). V lost 4 bases and J lost 6, with 10 bases in between. Germline CDR1 and CDR2: LNHDA and SQIVND (reference sequence). This CDR3 is 13 amino acids long. Here the CDR3 reads CASSKEGPQPQHF. CDR3 bases: TGTGCCAGTAGTAAGGAGGGGCCTCAGCCCCAGCATTTT. Using reference TRBV19 and TRBJ1-5 for the parts outside the CDR3, the full variable domain is DGGITQSPKYLFRKEGQNVTLSCEQNLNHDAMYWYRQDPGQGLRLIYYSQIVNDFQKGDIAEGYSVSREKKESFPLTVTSAQKNPTAFYLCASSKEGPQPQHFGDGTRLSIL.

This clone turned up a few times. The CDR3 nucleotides read TGTGCCAGCAGCGCACGTGGCCTAGCGGGACCAGATACGCAGTATTTT. Protein sequence: CASSARGLAGPDTQYF. V gene TRBV5-5 combines with J gene TRBJ2-3; 9 bases agree with TRBD2. Germline CDR1 and CDR2: SGHKS and YYEKEE (reference sequence). Trimming removed 4 bases from V and 4 bases from J; junction bases left unmatched: 10. CDR3 size: 16 residues.

The rearrangement links TRBV7-9 to TRBJ1-1, with D maybe TRBD1 (5 bases). The germline gives CDR1 SEHNR, CDR2 FQNEAQ (reference sequence). V was trimmed by 4 bases and J by 6 bases, leaving 18 bases between them. CDR3 length equals 15 residues. DNA of the CDR3: TGTGCCAGCAGCTGGGAGAGGGCAGGGAGGGCTGAAGCTTTCTTT. Translating gives CASSWERAGRAEAFF.

The chain joins TRBV7-8 to TRBJ1-1; D gene ambiguous. Germline-derived CDR1 and CDR2 are SGHVS and FQNEAQ. V gave up 3 bases and J gave up 2 bases, with 13 bases separating them. CDR3 size: 15 residues. The CDR3 spells CASSFYYSLNTEAFF. In DNA form, the CDR3 reads TGTGCCAGCAGCTTTTACTACAGTTTAAACACTGAAGCTTTCTTT.